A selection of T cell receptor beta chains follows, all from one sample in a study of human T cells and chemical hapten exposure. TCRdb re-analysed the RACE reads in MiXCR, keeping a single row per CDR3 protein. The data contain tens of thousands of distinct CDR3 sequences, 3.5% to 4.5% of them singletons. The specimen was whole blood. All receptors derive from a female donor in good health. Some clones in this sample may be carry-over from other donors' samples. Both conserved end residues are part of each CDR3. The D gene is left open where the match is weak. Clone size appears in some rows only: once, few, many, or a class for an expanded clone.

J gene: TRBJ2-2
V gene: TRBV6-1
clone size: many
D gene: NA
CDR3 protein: CASSERPDTGELFF
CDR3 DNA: TGTGCCAGCAGTGAACGTCCGGATACCGGGGAGCTGTTTTTT

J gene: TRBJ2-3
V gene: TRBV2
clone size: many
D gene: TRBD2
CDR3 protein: CANSGRVTDTQYF
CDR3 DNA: TGTGCCAATAGCGGGCGGGTCACAGATACGCAGTATTTT

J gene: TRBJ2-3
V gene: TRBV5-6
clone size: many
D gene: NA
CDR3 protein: CASSFSRTASTDTQYF
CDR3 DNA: TGTGCCAGCAGCTTCTCGAGAACGGCTAGCACAGATACGCAGTATTTT

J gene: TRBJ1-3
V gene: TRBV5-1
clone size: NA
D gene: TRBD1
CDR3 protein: CASSLEFSTGSNSGNTIYF
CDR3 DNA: TGCGCCAGCAGCTTGGAGTTCTCGACAGGGTCAAACTCTGGAAACACCATATATTTT

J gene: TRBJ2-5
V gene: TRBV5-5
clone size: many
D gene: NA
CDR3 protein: CASSLAPSPTQETQYF
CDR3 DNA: TGTGCCAGCAGCTTGGCCCCCAGTCCGACTCAAGAGACCCAGTACTTC

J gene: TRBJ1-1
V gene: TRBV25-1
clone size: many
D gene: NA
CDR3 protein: CASSARVYTEAFF
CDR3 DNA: TGTGCCAGCAGTGCCAGGGTATACACTGAAGCTTTCTTT

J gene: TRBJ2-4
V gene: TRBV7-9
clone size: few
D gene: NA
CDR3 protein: CASSLRGATFENIQYF
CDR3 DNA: TGTGCCAGCAGCTTAAGGGGGGCCACTTTCGAAAACATTCAGTACTTC

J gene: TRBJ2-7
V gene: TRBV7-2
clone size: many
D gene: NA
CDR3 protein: CASSLVPRAYEQYF
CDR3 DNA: TGTGCCAGCAGCTTAGTCCCTAGAGCCTACGAGCAGTACTTC

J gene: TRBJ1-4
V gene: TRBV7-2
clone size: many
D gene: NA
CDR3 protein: CASSPLGRGEKLFF
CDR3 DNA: TGTGCCAGCAGCCCGCTCGGGCGCGGGGAAAAACTGTTTTTT

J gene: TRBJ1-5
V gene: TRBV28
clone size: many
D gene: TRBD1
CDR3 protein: CASSSTGGTPQHF
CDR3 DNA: TGTGCCAGCAGTAGTACAGGGGGGACGCCCCAGCATTTT

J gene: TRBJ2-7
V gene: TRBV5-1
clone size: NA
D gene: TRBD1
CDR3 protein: CASSLDRAYEQYF
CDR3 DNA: TGCGCCAGCAGCTTAGACAGGGCCTACGAGCAGTACTTC

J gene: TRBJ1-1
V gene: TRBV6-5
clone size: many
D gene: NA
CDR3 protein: CASSYKGFEGTFNTEAFF
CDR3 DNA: TGTGCCAGCAGTTACAAAGGGTTTGAGGGGACCTTTAACACTGAAGCTTTCTTT

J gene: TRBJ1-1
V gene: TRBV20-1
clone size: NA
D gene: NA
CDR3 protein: CSATDTEAFF
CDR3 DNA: TGCAGTGCTACAGACACTGAAGCTTTCTTT

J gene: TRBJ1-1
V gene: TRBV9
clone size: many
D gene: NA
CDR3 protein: CASSVDRNTEAFF
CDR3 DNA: TGTGCCAGCAGCGTAGACCGGAACACTGAAGCTTTCTTT

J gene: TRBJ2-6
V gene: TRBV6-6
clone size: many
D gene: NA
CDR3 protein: CASSYVQHSGANVLTF
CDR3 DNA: TGTGCCAGCAGTTACGTTCAGCACTCTGGGGCCAACGTCCTGACTTTC

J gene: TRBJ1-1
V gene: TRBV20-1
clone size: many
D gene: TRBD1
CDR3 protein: CSARPGTGGRRVFF
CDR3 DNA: TGCAGTGCGCGCCCCGGGACAGGGGGCAGGAGGGTTTTCTTT

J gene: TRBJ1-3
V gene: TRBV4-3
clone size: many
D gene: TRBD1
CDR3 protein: CASSQGTGLNTIYF
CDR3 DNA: TGCGCCAGCAGCCAAGGGACAGGGCTAAACACCATATATTTT

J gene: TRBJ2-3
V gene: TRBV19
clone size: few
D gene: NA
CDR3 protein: CASSFVGATDTQYF
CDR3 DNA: TGTGCCAGTAGTTTTGTTGGGGCCACAGATACGCAGTATTTT

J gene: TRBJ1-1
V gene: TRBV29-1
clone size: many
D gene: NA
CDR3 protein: CSVGQGANTEAFF
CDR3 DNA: TGCAGCGTTGGGCAGGGAGCGAACACTGAAGCTTTCTTT

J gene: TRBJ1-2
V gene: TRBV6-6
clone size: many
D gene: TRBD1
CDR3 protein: CASSSLLDRAYGYTF
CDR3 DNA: TGTGCCAGCAGTTCCCTCCTGGACAGGGCCTATGGCTACACCTTC

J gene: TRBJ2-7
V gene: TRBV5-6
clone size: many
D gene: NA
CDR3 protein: CASSLYVGTSGEQYF
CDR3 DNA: TGTGCCAGCAGCTTGTATGTAGGTACATCGGGCGAGCAGTACTTC

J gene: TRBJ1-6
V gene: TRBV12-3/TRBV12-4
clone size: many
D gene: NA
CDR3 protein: CASSLQGGYNSPLHF
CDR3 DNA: TGTGCCAGCAGTTTACAGGGCGGCTATAATTCACCCCTCCACTTT

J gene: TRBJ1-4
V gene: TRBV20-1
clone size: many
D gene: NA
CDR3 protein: CSAPGQTLGEKLFF
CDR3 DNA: TGCAGTGCTCCTGGACAGACTCTGGGTGAAAAACTGTTTTTT

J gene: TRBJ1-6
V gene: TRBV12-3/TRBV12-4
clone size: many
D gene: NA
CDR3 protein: CASSRDSRGSPLHF
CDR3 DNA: TGTGCCAGCAGCCGGGACTCCCGGGGTTCACCCCTCCACTTT

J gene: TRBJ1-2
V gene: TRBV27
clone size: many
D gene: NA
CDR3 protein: CASSSGAAGYTF
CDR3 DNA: TGTGCCAGCAGTTCTGGGGCGGCAGGCTACACCTTC

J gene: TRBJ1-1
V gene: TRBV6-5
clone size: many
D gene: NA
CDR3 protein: CASSYDSLNTEAFF
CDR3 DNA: TGTGCCAGCAGTTACGACAGCCTGAACACTGAAGCTTTCTTT

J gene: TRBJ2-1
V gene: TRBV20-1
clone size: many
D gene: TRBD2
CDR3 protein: CSAREDWAAGEYNEQFF
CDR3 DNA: TGCAGTGCTAGAGAGGATTGGGCAGCGGGGGAGTACAATGAGCAGTTCTTC